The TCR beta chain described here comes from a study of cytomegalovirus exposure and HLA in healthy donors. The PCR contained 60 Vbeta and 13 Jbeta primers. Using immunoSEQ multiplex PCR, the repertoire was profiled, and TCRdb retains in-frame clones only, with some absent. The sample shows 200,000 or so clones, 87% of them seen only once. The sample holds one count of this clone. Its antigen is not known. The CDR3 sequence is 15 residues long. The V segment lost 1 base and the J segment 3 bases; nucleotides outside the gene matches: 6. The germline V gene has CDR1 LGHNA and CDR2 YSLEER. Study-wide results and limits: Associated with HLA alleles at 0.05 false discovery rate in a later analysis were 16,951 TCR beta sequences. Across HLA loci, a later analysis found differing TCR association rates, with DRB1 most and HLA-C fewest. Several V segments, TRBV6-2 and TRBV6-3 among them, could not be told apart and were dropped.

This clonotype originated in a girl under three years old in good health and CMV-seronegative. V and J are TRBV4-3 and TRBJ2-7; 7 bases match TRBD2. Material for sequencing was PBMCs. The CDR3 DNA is TGCGCCAGCAGCCAAGGGTCTAGCGGACACTACGAGCAGTACTTC. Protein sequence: CASSQGSSGHYEQYF.